This T cell receptor (beta chain) was retrieved from a study of spatial heterogeneity in lung cancer. Germline lookup yields CDR1 LGHDT and CDR2 YNNKEL (reference sequence). Trimming removed 2 bases at V and 1 base at J, with 12 bases between. The CDR3 loop spans 15 amino acids. The count of this clonotype is one. This beta chain turned up in a library designed for alpha chains; as an off-target read, its abundance says little. Indicated time point: sample taken at primary tumor resection. Whole RNA from tumor, nontumor lung or frozen PBMC was sequenced unsorted. TCRdb fed the 5' RACE reads into MiXCR, producing one record per CDR3 protein. Of some 8,600 distinct CDR3 sequences listed, 4% to 5% are singletons.

The origin of this receptor is a male donor with early-stage non-small cell lung cancer. The sample was PBMCs, taken at surgery. This rearrangement joins TRBV3-1 to TRBJ2-7; D tentatively reads TRBD1 or TRBD2 (5 bases each). The DNA of the CDR3 is TGTGCCAGCAGCCAAACCTGGGACCGATCCTACGAGCAGTACTTC. Amino acid sequence: CASSQTWDRSYEQYF.